These 10 T cell receptor beta chains originate from one sample sequenced in a study of T-cell reconstitution after alpha-beta-depleted transplantation in children (dated by TCRdb to 2015 to 2016). The treatment or condition label, as the study defines it: allogeneic hematopoietic cell transplantation with graft depleted of TCRalphabeta T cells and CD19 B cells. The receptor library was made with PCR. Sequencing was carried out with an Illumina HiSeq 2500. TCR library preparation used molecular barcoding, with unique molecular identifiers applied to normalize quantification of the TCRbeta repertoire. TCRdb cleaned the public reads at Q25 with fastp, built clones with MiXCR and kept in-frame beta chains. For every CDR3 protein sequence, its rows merge into one entry that carries the most common genes and DNA. For this sample there are approximately 110,000 distinct CDR3 sequences; more than 20% appear just once. Under 12% of the sample lies in the top ten.

This specimen was PBMCs, mostly from graft donor cells, taken 180 days after TCRalphabeta/CD19-depleted stem cell transplant. All receptors come from a male patient aged 2-10 years who had a stem cell transplant for chronic granulomatous disease, so the T cells may come from the graft donor.

This clonotype was found many times. The chain recombines TRBV20-1 with TRBJ1-2; no definite D call. The germline V gene has CDR1 DFQATT and CDR2 SNEGSKA (reference sequence). The V gene lost 3 bases and the J gene lost 1 base, with 15 bases spanning the gap. The CDR3 runs 15 residues. CDR3 DNA sequence: TGCAGTGCTAGTTCCAAGTCTAGGCTTAACTATGGCTACACCTTC. Its protein is CSASSKSRLNYGYTF.

This clonotype has just one count. The chain joins TRBV5-1 to TRBJ2-7; D is uncertain. V dropped 2 bases and J dropped 3 bases, with 9 bases sitting between them. Germline CDR1 is SGHRS and CDR2 is YFSETQ. This CDR3 has 13 residues. The CDR3 coding sequence is TGCGCCAGCAGCTTTACGGATTACTACGAGCAGTACTTC. It encodes CASSFTDYYEQYF.

This clonotype was seen at least ten times. The V and J genes are TRBV5-5 and TRBJ1-4; no definite D call. The length of the CDR3 is 14 residues. CDR1 and CDR2 (germline): SGHKS, YYEKEE (reference sequence). V was pared by 3 bases and J by 5 bases, with 11 bases between. The CDR3 DNA sequence: TGTGCCAGCAGCTCCAACAGATACAATGAAAAACTGTTTTTT. It translates to CASSSNRYNEKLFF.

This chain links TRBV24-1 with TRBJ2-5; a possible D gene is TRBD1 (5 bases). The germline V gene encodes CDR1 KGHDR and CDR2 SFDVKD. V was shortened by 4 bases and J by 7 bases, with 15 bases between the two germline ends. The CDR3 has 14 residues. The DNA of the CDR3 is TGTGCCACCAGTGACCCCGGACACCCGGCGACCCAGTACTTC. This sequence encodes CATSDPGHPATQYF.

At least ten counts were recorded for this clonotype. This chain uses TRBV20-1 with TRBJ2-3; weak D call: TRBD2 (6 bases). Germline V gene sequence: CDR1 DFQATT, CDR2 SNEGSKA (reference sequence). V gave up 3 bases and J gave up 3 bases, with 16 bases separating them. The CDR3 extends over 15 amino acids. The CDR3 here is CSASMREKGTDTQYF. The CDR3 DNA reads as TGCAGTGCTAGTATGCGGGAAAAGGGAACAGATACGCAGTATTTT.

This clonotype was found a few times. The chain joins TRBV12-3 or TRBV12-4 to TRBJ1-4; D ambiguous. V gave up 6 bases and J gave up 8 bases, with 13 bases separating them. The CDR3 totals 13 residues. The CDR3 reads CASSGLDLEKLFF. As DNA, the CDR3 is TGTGCCAGCAGCGGCTTAGACTTAGAAAAACTGTTTTTT.

In this sample, this clonotype turned up many times. V usage is TRBV28 and J usage is TRBJ1-5, with TRBD1 as a possible D gene (5 bases). CDR3 size: 16 residues. The germline V gene encodes CDR1 MDHEN and CDR2 SYDVKM. V was clipped by 5 bases and J by 3 bases, with 17 bases between them. CDR3 sequence reads: CASSIMGQGHNQPQHF. In DNA form, the CDR3 reads TGTGCCAGCAGTATAATGGGGCAGGGCCACAATCAGCCCCAGCATTTT.

This clonotype was found many times. This rearrangement joins TRBV29-1 to TRBJ2-2; 10 positions agree with TRBD1. V dropped 4 bases and J dropped 4; count of bases not matched to a gene: 9. The CDR3 covers 16 residues. CDR1 is SQVTM and CDR2 is ANQGSEA in the germline V gene. CDR3 nucleotide sequence: TGCAGCGTTGGAGGCTTTAGGGACAGGGGCACCGGGGAGCTGTTTTTT. Its protein product is CSVGGFRDRGTGELFF.

The rearrangement uses TRBV5-1 and TRBJ2-7; tentative D call: TRBD2 (6 bases). This CDR3 region has 15 residues. V lost 0 bases to trimming and J lost 2 bases, with 12 bases between them. CDR1 is SGHRS and CDR2 is YFSETQ in the germline V gene. CDR3 sequence: CASSLEVAAPYEQYF. In DNA, the CDR3 is TGCGCCAGCAGCTTGGAAGTAGCGGCTCCCTACGAGCAGTACTTC.

This clonotype was seen at least ten times. The chain carries TRBV20-1 and TRBJ1-1, with no clear D. Germline V gene data show CDR1 as DFQATT and CDR2 as SNEGSKA (reference sequence). Trimming shortened V by 4 bases and J by 2 bases, and 5 bases separated the two germline ends. This CDR3 comprises 11 residues. In DNA, the CDR3 is TGCAGTGCTATAGGAAACACTGAAGCTTTCTTT. Amino acid sequence: CSAIGNTEAFF.